The sequence of this T cell receptor beta chain was determined in a study of blood T cell repertoires in COVID-19. The overall study: COVID-19 samples from acute and convalescent phases originated in the United States, Italy and Spain. The cDNA or gDNA used as material had been derived from T cells, B-cell-depleted T cells, or PBMCs.

The CDR3 length is 17 residues. Deletions cut 1 base from V and 1 base from J, with 14 bases between. Germline CDR1 is SGHAT and CDR2 is FQNNGV. This clone was counted once. The authors' processing: Cell counts per sample came from amplifying reference gene primers. The data were produced by immunoSEQ multiplex PCR, yet TCRdb's version contains in-frame clones alone and is incomplete. V, J and clone size derive from that table, while D and trimming were established from the DNA sequence. The sample contains tens of thousands of clones, about 90% of which appear only once. The sequenced sample consisted of peripheral blood. J is TRBJ2-1 and V is TRBV11-2; D uncertain. The sequence derives from a man aged 60 to 69 with acute or convalescent COVID-19. DNA for the CDR3: TGTGCCAGCAGCTTAGGGCAGATAATAAGATCCTACAATGAGCAGTTCTTC. It encodes CASSLGQIIRSYNEQFF.